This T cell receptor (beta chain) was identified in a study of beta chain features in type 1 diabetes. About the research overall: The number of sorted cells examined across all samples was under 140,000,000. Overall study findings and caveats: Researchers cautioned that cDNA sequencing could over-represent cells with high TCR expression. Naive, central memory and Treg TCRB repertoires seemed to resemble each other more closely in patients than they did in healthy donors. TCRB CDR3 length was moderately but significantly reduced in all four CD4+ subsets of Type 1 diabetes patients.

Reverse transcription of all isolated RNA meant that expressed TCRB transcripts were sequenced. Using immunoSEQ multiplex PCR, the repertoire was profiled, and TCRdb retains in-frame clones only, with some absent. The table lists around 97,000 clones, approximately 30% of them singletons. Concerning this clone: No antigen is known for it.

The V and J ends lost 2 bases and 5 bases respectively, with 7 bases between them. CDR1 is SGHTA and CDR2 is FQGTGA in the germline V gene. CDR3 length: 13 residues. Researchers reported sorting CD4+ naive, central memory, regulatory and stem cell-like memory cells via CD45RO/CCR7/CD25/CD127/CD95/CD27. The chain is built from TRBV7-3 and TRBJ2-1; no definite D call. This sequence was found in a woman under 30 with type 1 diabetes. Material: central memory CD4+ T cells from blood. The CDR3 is CASSLEQHNEQFF. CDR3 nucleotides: TGTGCCAGCAGCTTAGAACAGCACAATGAGCAGTTCTTC.